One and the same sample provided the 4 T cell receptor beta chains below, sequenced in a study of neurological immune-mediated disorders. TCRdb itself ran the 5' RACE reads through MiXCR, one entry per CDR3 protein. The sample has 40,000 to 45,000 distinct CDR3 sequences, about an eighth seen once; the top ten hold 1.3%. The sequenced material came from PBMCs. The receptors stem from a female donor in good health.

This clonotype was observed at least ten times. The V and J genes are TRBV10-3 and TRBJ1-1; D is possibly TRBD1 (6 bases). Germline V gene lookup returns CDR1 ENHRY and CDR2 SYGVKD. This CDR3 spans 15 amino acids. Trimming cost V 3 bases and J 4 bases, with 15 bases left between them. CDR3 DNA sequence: TGTGCCATCAGTGACCCGGGACATCAGTCCACTGAAGCTTTCTTT. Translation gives CAISDPGHQSTEAFF.

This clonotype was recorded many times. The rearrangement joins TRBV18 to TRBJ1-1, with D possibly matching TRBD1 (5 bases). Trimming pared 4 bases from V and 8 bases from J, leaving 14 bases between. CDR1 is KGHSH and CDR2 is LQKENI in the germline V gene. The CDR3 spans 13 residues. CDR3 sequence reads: CASSLSMTAEAFF. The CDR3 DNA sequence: TGTGCCAGCTCACTTAGCATGACAGCAGAAGCTTTCTTT. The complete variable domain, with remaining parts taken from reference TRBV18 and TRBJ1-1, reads NAGVMQNPRHLVRRRGQEARLRCSPMKGHSHVYWYRQLPEEGLKFMVYLQKENIIDESGMPKERFSAEFPKEGPSILRIQQVVRGDSAAYFCASSLSMTAEAFFGQGTRLTVV.

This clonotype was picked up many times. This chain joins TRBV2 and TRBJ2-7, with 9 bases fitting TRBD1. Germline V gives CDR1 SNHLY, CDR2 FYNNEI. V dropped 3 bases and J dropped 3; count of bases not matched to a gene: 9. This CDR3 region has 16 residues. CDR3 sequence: CASSDIGTGRRYEQYF. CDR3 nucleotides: TGTGCCAGCAGTGATATAGGGACAGGGAGGCGCTACGAGCAGTACTTC.

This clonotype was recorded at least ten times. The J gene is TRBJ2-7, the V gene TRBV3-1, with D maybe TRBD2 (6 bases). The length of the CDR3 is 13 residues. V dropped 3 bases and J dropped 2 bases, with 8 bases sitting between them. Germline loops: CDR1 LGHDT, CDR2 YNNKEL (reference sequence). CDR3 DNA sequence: TGTGCCAGCAGCCACGCGGGGCCCTACGAGCAGTACTTC. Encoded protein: CASSHAGPYEQYF.